The TCR beta chain described here comes from a study of shared clonotypes between healthy human individuals. Here immunoSEQ multiplex PCR was the method, and the copy in TCRdb shows in-frame clones only, minus some. This table has roughly 700,000 clones, under 80% appearing once. This clone was observed once. Every donor was a Caucasian adult from Nashville, Tennessee. Germline-derived CDR1 and CDR2 are SGHRS and YFSETQ. The CDR3 is 11 amino acids. V shed 6 bases and J shed 7 bases, with 7 bases lying between them. This chain links TRBV5-1 with TRBJ2-2, with D perhaps given as TRBD1 or TRBD2 (5 bases each). This clonotype was sampled from a woman aged 25 to 39 in good health. The sequencing input was memory CD4+ T cells sorted from blood. Subset defined: CD45RA-negative fraction. The CDR3 DNA sequence: TGCGCCAGCAAGAGGGGCGGGGAGCTGTTTTTT. It yields the protein CASKRGGELFF.